Listed below are T cell receptor beta chains from one sample, sequenced in a study of PD-L1 blockade in urothelial cancer. Using immunoSEQ multiplex PCR, the repertoire was profiled, and TCRdb retains in-frame clones only, with some absent. Here the sample spans roughly 53,000 clones, around 88% being singletons. The sample was PBMCs, taken around atezolizumab (anti-PD-L1) treatment. The origin of the receptors is a woman in her fifties or sixties with urothelial cancer. Both conserved end residues are part of each CDR3. The D gene is left open where the match is weak. Clone size is shown for a subset of rows, as once, few, many or a class of expanded clone.

TRBJ1-2,-,TRBV14,-,TGTGCCAGCAGCCAAGAGCTTAGTTATGGCTACACCTTC,CASSQELSYGYTF
TRBJ2-1,-,TRBV7-2,-,TGTGCCAGCAGCTTAGCAAGTCGGGCTGGGAGTGAGCAGTTCTTC,CASSLASRAGSEQFF
TRBJ2-2,-,TRBV29-1,TRBD2,TGCAGCGTTGCTGGGACTAGCGGGAGTTCGAACACCGGGGAGCTGTTTTTT,CSVAGTSGSSNTGELFF
TRBJ2-3,-,TRBV5-1,TRBD2,TGCGCCAGCAGCCGGACGGGACTAGCGGGAGTGGGGGTTAGCACAGATACGCAGTATTTT,CASSRTGLAGVGVSTDTQYF
TRBJ2-5,-,TRBV18,-,TGTGCCAGCTCACCCCGGAGTCCTGCGGAAGGGGCCGAGACCCAGTACTTC,CASSPRSPAEGAETQYF
TRBJ2-7,-,TRBV6-4,TRBD1,TGTGCCAGCAGTGAATCGAGGGACAGGGGGCCAGATTTACACGAGCAGTACTTC,CASSESRDRGPDLHEQYF
TRBJ2-5,few,TRBV20-1,-,TGCAGTGCTAAGTTCGGGGAGACCCAGTACTTC,CSAKFGETQYF
TRBJ2-1,-,TRBV14,TRBD1,TGTGCCAGCAGCCCAATATGGACAGGGGACTTTTCCTACAATGAGCAGTTCTTC,CASSPIWTGDFSYNEQFF
TRBJ2-7,-,TRBV5-1,TRBD2,TGCGCCAGCAGCCCGGGGACTAGCGGGAACTCGGGCTCCTACGAGCAGTACTTC,CASSPGTSGNSGSYEQYF
TRBJ1-5,-,TRBV28,-,TGTGCCAGCAGTTTTCACAGGGTGGGTTATAGCAATCAGCCCCAGCATTTT,CASSFHRVGYSNQPQHF
TRBJ2-7,-,TRBV11-1,-,TGTGCCAGCAGCTGGGGAGGCTACGAGCAGTACTTC,CASSWGGYEQYF
TRBJ1-4,medium-sized,TRBV5-6,TRBD1,TGTGCCAGCAGCCCGGGACAGGGCATGAATGAAAAACTGTTTTTT,CASSPGQGMNEKLFF
TRBJ2-3,-,TRBV11-2,-,TGTGCCAGCAGTACCTTAGGTTGGAGTAGCGACACAGATACGCAGTATTTT,CASSTLGWSSDTDTQYF
TRBJ1-1,-,TRBV4-3,-,TGCGCCAGCAGCCAGTACAGGGTGTCGACGGACACTGAAGCTTTCTTT,CASSQYRVSTDTEAFF
TRBJ1-4,once,TRBV5-6,-,TGTGCCAGCAGCCCCGGTCGGGGAAAACTGTTTTTT,CASSPGRGKLFF